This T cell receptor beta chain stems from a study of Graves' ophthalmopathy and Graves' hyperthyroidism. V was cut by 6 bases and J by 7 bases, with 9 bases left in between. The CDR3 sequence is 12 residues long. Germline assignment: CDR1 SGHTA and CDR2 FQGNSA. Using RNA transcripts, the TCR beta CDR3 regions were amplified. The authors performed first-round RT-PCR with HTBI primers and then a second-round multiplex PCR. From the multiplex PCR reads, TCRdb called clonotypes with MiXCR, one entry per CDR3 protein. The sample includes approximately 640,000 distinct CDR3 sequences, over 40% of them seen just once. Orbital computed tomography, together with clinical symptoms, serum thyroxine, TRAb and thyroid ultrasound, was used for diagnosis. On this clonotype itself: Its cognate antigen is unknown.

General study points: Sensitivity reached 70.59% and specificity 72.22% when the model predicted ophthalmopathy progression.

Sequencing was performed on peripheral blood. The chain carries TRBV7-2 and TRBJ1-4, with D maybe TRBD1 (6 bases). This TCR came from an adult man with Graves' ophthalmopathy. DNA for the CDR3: TGTGCCAGCAGTACGACAGGTGAAAAACTGTTTTTT. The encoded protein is CASSTTGEKLFF.